The entry that follows covers one T cell receptor beta chain sequence. This entry is derived from a study of blood T cell repertoires in COVID-19. Trimming shortened V by 0 bases and J by 0 bases, and 10 bases separated the two germline ends. The CDR3 has 16 amino acids. In germline, CDR1 is LNHNV, CDR2 YYDKDF (reference sequence). Using immunoSEQ multiplex PCR, the repertoire was profiled, and TCRdb retains in-frame clones only, with some absent. The repertoire includes roughly 200,000 clones, 80% to 90% of them detected once, and 3.8% sits in the top ten. The receptor was isolated from a woman aged 40 to 50 with acute COVID-19. Material for sequencing was PBMCs or T cells enriched from blood (not recorded which). The chain uses TRBV15 and TRBJ2-3; D might be TRBD2 (6 bases). CDR3 in amino acids: CATSRDLATSTDTQYF. For the CDR3, the DNA is TGTGCCACCAGCAGAGATCTAGCGACTAGCACAGATACGCAGTATTTT. The full variable domain, completed using reference TRBV15 and TRBJ2-3, is DAMVIQNPRYQVTQFGKPVTLSCSQTLNHNVMYWYQQKSSQAPKLLFHYYDKDFNNEADTPDNFQSRRPNTSFCFLDIRSPGLGDTAMYLCATSRDLATSTDTQYFGPGTRLTVL.